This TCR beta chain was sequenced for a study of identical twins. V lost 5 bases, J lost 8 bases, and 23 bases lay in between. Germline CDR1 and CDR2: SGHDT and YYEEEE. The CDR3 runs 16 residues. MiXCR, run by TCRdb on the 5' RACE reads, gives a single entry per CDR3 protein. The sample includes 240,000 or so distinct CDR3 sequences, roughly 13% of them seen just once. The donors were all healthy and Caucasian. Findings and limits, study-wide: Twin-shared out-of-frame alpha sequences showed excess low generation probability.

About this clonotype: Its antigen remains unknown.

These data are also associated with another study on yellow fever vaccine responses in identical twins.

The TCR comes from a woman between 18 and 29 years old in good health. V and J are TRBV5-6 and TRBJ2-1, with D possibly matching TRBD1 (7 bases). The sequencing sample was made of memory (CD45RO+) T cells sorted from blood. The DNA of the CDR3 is TGTGCCAGCAGTTCGTTTCTGGAGGGGGCGCGTGATGAGCAGTTCTTC. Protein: CASSSFLEGARDEQFF.